This is a list of T cell receptor beta chains from one sample in a study of T cells in Graves' hyperthyroidism and ophthalmopathy. Via MiXCR, TCRdb re-called the multiplex PCR reads, giving one row per CDR3 protein. The top ten hold 9.5% to 13% of the sample, which has some 740,000 distinct CDR3 sequences, 14% seen once. The source material was blood. These receptors all stem from a woman aged 18-29 years with Graves' hyperthyroidism. Both conserved end residues are part of each CDR3. The order of the fields is V gene, J gene, CDR3 protein.

TRBV7-9,TRBJ1-1,CASSLDLLEYTEAFF
TRBV10-2,TRBJ1-2,CASSENGVGYTF
TRBV5-1,TRBJ2-4,CASSLAGGTKNIQYF
TRBV28,TRBJ1-2,CASSSTGQGAFGYTF
TRBV24-1,TRBJ1-2,CATSDFGGYTF
TRBV30,TRBJ1-2,CAWGGRYPYGYTF
TRBV7-8,TRBJ2-7,CASSLPVRPYEQYF
TRBV6-1,TRBJ2-7,CASSSTQGRDSYEQYF
TRBV5-1,TRBJ2-1,CASSLVVAGGPSSSYNEQFF
TRBV28,TRBJ2-5,CASSWDRSQYF
TRBV7-9,TRBJ2-5,CASSLAETSGRARETQYF
TRBV15,TRBJ1-5,CATSRDLNQPQHF